This T cell receptor (beta chain) was profiled in a study of blood T cell repertoires in COVID-19. Across the study: The samples span acute and convalescent COVID-19 from the United States, Italy and Spain. The analysed material was cDNA or gDNA that came from T cells, B-cell-depleted T cells, or PBMCs.

In the original processing: Reference gene primer amplification gave nucleated cell count estimates. Clones were sequenced by immunoSEQ multiplex PCR, and TCRdb holds only the in-frame ones, with some missing. Clone size and V and J calls were adopted from that table, with D and trimming inferred from the DNA. The repertoire holds about 150,000 clones, with over 75% as singletons. V was clipped by 1 base and J by 3 bases, with 7 bases between them. Per germline, CDR1 MGHRA and CDR2 YSYEKL. The CDR3 consists of 13 residues. This TCR was sampled from a woman in her fifties or sixties with COVID-19, enrolled during active disease. The sequenced sample consisted of peripheral blood. The chain has TRBV4-1 and TRBJ2-7; D may be TRBD1 (6 bases). The CDR3 loop is CASSQGTDYEQYF. The CDR3, as DNA: TGCGCCAGCAGCCAAGGGACAGACTACGAGCAGTACTTC.